The 4 T cell receptor beta chains below all came from one sample that was sequenced in a study of shared clonotypes between healthy human individuals. Sequencing was performed with immunoSEQ multiplex PCR; in TCRdb, only in-frame clones are kept and a portion is missing. The data show a few million clones, 85% to 95% seen once. The sequenced sample consisted of naive CD4+ T cells from PBMCs. As for subset: CD45RA+ positively selected. All receptors come from a man younger than 35 in good health. Some clones in this sample may be carry-over from other donors' samples.

A note on this clone: Additional DNA sequences in this sample encode the identical CDR3. This rearrangement joins TRBV4-2 to TRBJ2-7; D remains unclear. This CDR3 spans 13 amino acids. The V end was cut by 0 bases, the J end by 3 bases, with 6 bases between. Germline V gene sequence: CDR1 LGHNA, CDR2 YNFKEQ. The CDR3 region is CASSQDRRYEQYF. In DNA, the CDR3 is TGTGCCAGCAGCCAAGATAGACGCTACGAGCAGTACTTC.

This clone appeared a few times. This chain links TRBV19 with TRBJ2-5; no clear D. The V gene's germline CDR1 is LNHDA and CDR2 SQIVND (reference sequence). The CDR3 loop spans 14 amino acids. V gave up 5 bases and J gave up 1 base, with 11 bases separating them. CDR3 sequence reads: CASSLPALQETQYF. Written as DNA, the CDR3 is TGTGCCAGTAGTCTACCGGCGCTCCAAGAGACCCAGTACTTC.

The V call is TRBV28, the J call TRBJ2-1, with D perhaps matching TRBD1 or TRBD2 (5 bases each). Germline loops: CDR1 MDHEN, CDR2 SYDVKM. Trimming stripped 5 bases from V and 4 bases from J, with 12 bases between. This CDR3 has 14 amino acids. The CDR3 DNA follows: TGTGCCAGCAGTGGGGGATGGGGGTACAATGAGCAGTTCTTC. This encodes CASSGGWGYNEQFF.

This clone was seen more than once but under ten times. The CDR3 bases are TGTGCCAGCAGTGCCCCAAGGACAGGGGGAAACGAGCAGTACTTC. This sequence encodes CASSAPRTGGNEQYF. The rearrangement joins TRBV6-5 to TRBJ2-7; 10 bases map to TRBD1. This CDR3 has 15 amino acids. J lost 5 bases, V lost 5 bases, and 9 bases had no gene match. Germline lookup yields CDR1 MNHEY and CDR2 SVGAGI.